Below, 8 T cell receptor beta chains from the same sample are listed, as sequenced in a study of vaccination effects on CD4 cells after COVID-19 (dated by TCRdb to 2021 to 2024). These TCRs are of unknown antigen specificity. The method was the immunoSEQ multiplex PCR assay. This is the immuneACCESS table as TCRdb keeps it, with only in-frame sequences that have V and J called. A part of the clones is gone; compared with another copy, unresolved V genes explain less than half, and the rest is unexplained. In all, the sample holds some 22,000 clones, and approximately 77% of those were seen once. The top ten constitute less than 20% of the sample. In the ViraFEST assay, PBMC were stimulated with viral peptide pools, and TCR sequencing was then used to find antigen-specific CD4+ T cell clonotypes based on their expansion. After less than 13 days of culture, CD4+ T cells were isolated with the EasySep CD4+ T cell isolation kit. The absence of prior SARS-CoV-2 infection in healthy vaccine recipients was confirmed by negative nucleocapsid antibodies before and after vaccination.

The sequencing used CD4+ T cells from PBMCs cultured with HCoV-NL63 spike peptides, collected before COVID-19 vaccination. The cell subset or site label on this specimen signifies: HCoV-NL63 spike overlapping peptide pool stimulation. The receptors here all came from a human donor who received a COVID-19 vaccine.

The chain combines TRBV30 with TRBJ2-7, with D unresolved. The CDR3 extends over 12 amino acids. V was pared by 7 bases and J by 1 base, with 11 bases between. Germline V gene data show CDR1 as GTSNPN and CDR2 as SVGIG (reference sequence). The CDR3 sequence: CAYTQSSYEQYF. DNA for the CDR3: TGTGCCTATACACAGTCATCCTACGAGCAGTACTTC.

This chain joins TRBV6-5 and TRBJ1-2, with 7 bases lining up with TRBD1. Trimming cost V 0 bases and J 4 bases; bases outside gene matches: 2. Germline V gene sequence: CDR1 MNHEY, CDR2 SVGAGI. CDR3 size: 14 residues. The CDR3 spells CASSYSTGFYGYTF. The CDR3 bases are TGTGCCAGCAGTTACTCGACAGGGTTCTATGGCTACACCTTC.

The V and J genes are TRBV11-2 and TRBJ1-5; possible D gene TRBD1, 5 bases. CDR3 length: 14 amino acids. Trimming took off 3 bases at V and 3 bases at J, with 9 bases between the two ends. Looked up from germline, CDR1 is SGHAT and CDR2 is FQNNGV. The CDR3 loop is CASSLTDSNQPQHF. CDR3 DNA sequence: TGTGCCAGCAGCTTGACAGACTCCAATCAGCCCCAGCATTTT.

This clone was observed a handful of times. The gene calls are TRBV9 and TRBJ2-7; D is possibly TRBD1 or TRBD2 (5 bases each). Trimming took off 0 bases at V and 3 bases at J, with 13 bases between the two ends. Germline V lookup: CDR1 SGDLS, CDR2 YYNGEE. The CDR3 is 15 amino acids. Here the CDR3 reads CASSVVGTWDYEQYF. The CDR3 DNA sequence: TGTGCCAGCAGCGTAGTGGGGACCTGGGACTACGAGCAGTACTTC.

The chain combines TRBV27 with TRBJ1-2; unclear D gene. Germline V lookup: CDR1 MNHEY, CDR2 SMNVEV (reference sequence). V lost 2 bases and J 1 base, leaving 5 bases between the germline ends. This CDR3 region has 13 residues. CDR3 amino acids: CASSLQINYGYTF. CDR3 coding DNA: TGTGCCAGCAGTTTACAGATTAACTATGGCTACACCTTC.

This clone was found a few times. CDR3 sequence: CASGLVRTDNTF. The CDR3 nucleotides read TGTGCTAGTGGTTTGGTACGGACTGACAACACCTTC. The chain links TRBV12-5 to TRBJ1-2; D gene unclear. The CDR3 contains 12 residues. Trimming removed 0 bases from V and 12 bases from J, with 11 bases in between. The germline gives CDR1 LGHNT, CDR2 FRNRAP.

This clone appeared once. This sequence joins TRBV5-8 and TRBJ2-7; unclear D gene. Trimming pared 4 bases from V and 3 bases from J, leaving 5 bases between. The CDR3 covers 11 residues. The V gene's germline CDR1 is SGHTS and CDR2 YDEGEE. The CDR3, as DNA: TGTGCCAGCAGCCCAATCTACGAGCAGTACTTC. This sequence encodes CASSPIYEQYF.

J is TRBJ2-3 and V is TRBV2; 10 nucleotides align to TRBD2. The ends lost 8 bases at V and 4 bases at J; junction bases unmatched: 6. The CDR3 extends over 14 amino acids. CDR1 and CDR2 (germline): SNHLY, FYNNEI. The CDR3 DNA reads TGTGCCAGCTCGGCTAGCGGGAGTTCAGATACGCAGTATTTT. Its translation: CASSASGSSDTQYF.